This T cell receptor (beta chain) originates from a study of follicular helper T cells after annual influenza vaccination. Study details: For some subjects, blood spans the 2013-2014, 2014-2015 and 2015-2016 annual vaccinations. General study results and limits: Each annual vaccination recalled recurring oligoclonal ICOS+CD38+ cTfh clonotypes. Day 7 ICOS+CD38+ clones were most often found later in ICOS-CD38- cTfh cells.

Measured with immunoSEQ multiplex PCR; TCRdb has only the in-frame clones, and not every one. The sample has about 250 clones, around 89% seen once; the top ten hold 5.4%. About this clone itself: Its antigen is unidentified.

Germline V gene sequence: CDR1 SGHDT, CDR2 YYEEEE. V dropped 4 bases and J dropped 8 bases, with 19 bases sitting between them. The CDR3 totals 15 residues. Time point specified: 2015-2016 season, pre-vaccination. Adults received seasonal inactivated influenza vaccine, with sorted blood CD4 subsets sequenced before and after. The sample here was CXCR5+ CD38+ circulating T follicular helper cells from blood, taken on the day of influenza vaccination. Subset of the sample: circulating Tfh, non-naive CD4+CXCR5+PD-1+ (ICOS+CD38+ or ICOS-CD38-). This chain joins TRBV5-6 and TRBJ2-4; possibly TRBD1 for D (5 bases). This receptor was obtained from an adult who received the influenza vaccine. CDR3 amino acids: CASSGLGQGLDIQYF. In DNA, the CDR3 is TGTGCCAGCAGCGGGTTGGGGCAGGGTTTGGACATTCAGTACTTC. Using reference TRBV5-6 and TRBJ2-4 for the parts outside the CDR3, the full variable domain is DAGVTQSPTHLIKTRGQQVTLRCSPKSGHDTVSWYQQALGQGPQFIFQYYEEEERQRGNFPDRFSGHQFPNYSSELNVNALLLGDSALYLCASSGLGQGLDIQYFGAGTRLSVL.